These 5 T cell receptor beta chains originate from one sample sequenced in a study of molecular identifiers for immune sequencing clone quantification. TCRdb independently ran MiXCR on the PCR reads; one entry per CDR3 protein. This sample has about 510,000 distinct CDR3 sequences, with about 26% found just once. The source material was naive CD8+ T cells from blood, with Jurkat cell RNA spiked in. The subset is: FACS-sorted CD8+CD4-CCR7+CD45RA+ naive T cells. The source is a human donor in good health. Some libraries in this study had Jurkat cell RNA spiked in.

The chain joins TRBV4-1 to TRBJ1-5, with TRBD1 matching 7 bases. Germline CDR1 reads MGHRA; CDR2 reads YSYEKL. The V segment lost 6 bases and the J segment 5 bases; nucleotides outside the gene matches: 7. The CDR3 sequence is 14 residues long. Here the CDR3 reads CASSQTGPYQPQHF. As DNA, the CDR3 is TGCGCCAGCAGTCAGACAGGGCCCTATCAGCCCCAGCATTTT.

The CDR3, as DNA: TGTGCCAGCAGCCCCAAAAATCGACAGGACAAGCAGTACTTC. Translating gives CASSPKNRQDKQYF. The chain is built from TRBV7-9 and TRBJ2-7; weak D call: TRBD1 (6 bases). Trimming pared 5 bases from V and 8 bases from J, leaving 19 bases between. This CDR3 is 14 amino acids long. Germline CDR1 SEHNR, CDR2 FQNEAQ (reference sequence).

This sequence joins TRBV24-1 and TRBJ2-2, with TRBD1 matching over 12 bases. Germline loops: CDR1 KGHDR, CDR2 SFDVKD. V lost 3 bases and J lost 6; bases outside the gene matches: 4. The CDR3 runs 16 residues. The DNA of the CDR3 is TGTGCCACCAGTGATGAGGGACAGGGGGCTTCCGGGGAGCTGTTTTTT. It codes for CATSDEGQGASGELFF.

This clonotype occurred a few times. V usage is TRBV13 and J usage is TRBJ2-1; perhaps TRBD1 as D (5 bases). CDR1 is PRHDT, CDR2 FYEKMQ, per germline (reference sequence). V lost 4 bases and J lost 2, with 12 bases in between. This CDR3 is 15 amino acids long. CDR3 amino acids: CASSSQGVPYNEQFF. The CDR3 coding sequence is TGTGCCAGCAGCTCCCAGGGTGTCCCCTACAATGAGCAGTTCTTC.

This chain joins TRBV7-9 and TRBJ1-5; no definite D call. Per germline, CDR1 SEHNR and CDR2 FQNEAQ (reference sequence). The CDR3 is 14 amino acids. Trimming shortened V by 4 bases and J by 9 bases, and 16 bases separated the two germline ends. The CDR3 is CASSSGEGVWPQHF. In DNA form, the CDR3 reads TGTGCCAGCAGCTCCGGGGAGGGTGTTTGGCCCCAGCATTTT. Variable domain in full (rest from reference TRBV7-9 and TRBJ1-5): DTGVSQNPRHKITKRGQNVTFRCDPISEHNRLYWYRQTLGQGPEFLTYFQNEAQLEKSRLLSDRFSAERPKGSFSTLEIQRTEQGDSAMYLCASSSGEGVWPQHFGDGTRLSIL.